This T cell receptor (beta chain) originates from a study of cytomegalovirus exposure and HLA in healthy donors. On this clone: Its antigen is undetermined.

Trimming pared 0 bases from V and 1 base from J, leaving 7 bases between. The CDR3 has 14 residues. Germline CDR1 is MNHEY and CDR2 is SMNVEV (reference sequence). Whole-study results and caveats: Reportedly, HLA-A and HLA-B alleles of most subjects were accurately predicted from TCR beta.

The study ran its PCR with 60 Vbeta and 13 Jbeta primers. Profiled with immunoSEQ multiplex PCR; TCRdb holds only in-frame clones, not every one. The sample lists about 160,000 clones; about 77% were seen once. This sequence was found in a woman in her forties or fifties in good health and CMV-seronegative. Sequencing was performed on PBMCs. V and J are TRBV27 and TRBJ2-7; possible D gene TRBD2, 5 bases. The CDR3: CASSLSRGSYEQYF. As DNA, the CDR3 is TGTGCCAGCAGTTTATCAAGAGGGTCCTACGAGCAGTACTTC.